This TCR beta chain was observed in a study of T cell responses to AZD1222 COVID-19 vaccine. TCRdb keeps only in-frame clones here, not all; method: immunoSEQ multiplex PCR. The sample shows fewer than 150,000 clones, roughly 91% of them seen only once. The length of the CDR3 is 17 residues. Germline V gene lookup returns CDR1 SGHVS and CDR2 FQNEAQ. J was trimmed by 0 bases and V by 2 bases; bases with no gene match: 6. The sequencing used peripheral blood, collected 28 days after the second AZD1222 dose. The chain employs TRBV7-8 and TRBJ1-1, with 10 bases aligning to TRBD1. This TCR derives from an adult who received the AZD1222 COVID-19 vaccine. CDR3 sequence (DNA): TGTGCCAGCAGCTTAAGGGACAGGGGTTCCATGAACACTGAAGCTTTCTTT. Amino acid sequence: CASSLRDRGSMNTEAFF.